This T cell receptor (beta chain) was documented in a study of shared clonotypes between healthy human individuals. Study-level results: A few donors shared about 5% of their naive CD4 clonotypes. Clonotypes shared by all four sorted-subset donors had higher generation probabilities than non-shared clonotypes.

CDR3 length equals 17 residues. V lost 0 bases and J lost 4; bases outside the gene matches: 6. Germline CDR1 is SGHDT and CDR2 is YYEEEE. Deep level was the assay's run setting. Every subset's genomic DNA went evenly onto several immunoSEQ plates. Produced via immunoSEQ multiplex PCR; TCRdb's table is partial and in-frame only. The table lists some 1 million clones, more than 65% of them singletons. As for this clone: Antigen specificity is unknown.

What was sequenced was memory CD4+ T cells sorted from blood. The subset was: CD45RA-negative fraction. The chain has TRBV5-6 and TRBJ2-1, with 11 bases aligning to TRBD2. This sequence was found in a man between 18 and 29 years old in good health. CDR3 coding DNA: TGTGCCAGCAGCTTGGGGCCCGGGACTAGCGGTTACAATGAGCAGTTCTTC. Its protein product is CASSLGPGTSGYNEQFF.